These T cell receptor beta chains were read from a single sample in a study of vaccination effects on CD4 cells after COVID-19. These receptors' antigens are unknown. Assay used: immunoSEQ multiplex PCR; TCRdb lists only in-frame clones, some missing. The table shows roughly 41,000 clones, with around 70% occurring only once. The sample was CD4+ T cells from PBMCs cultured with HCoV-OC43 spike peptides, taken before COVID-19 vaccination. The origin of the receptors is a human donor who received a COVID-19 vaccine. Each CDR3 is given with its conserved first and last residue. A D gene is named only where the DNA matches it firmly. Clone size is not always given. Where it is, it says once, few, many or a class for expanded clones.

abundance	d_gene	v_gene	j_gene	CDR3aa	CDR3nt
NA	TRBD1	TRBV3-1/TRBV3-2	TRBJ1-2	CASSSGQVVGYTF	TGTGCCAGCAGTTCTGGACAGGTTGTAGGCTACACCTTC
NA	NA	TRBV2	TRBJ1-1	CASSGSGNMGTEAFF	TGTGCCAGCAGTGGTTCGGGGAATATGGGCACTGAAGCTTTCTTT
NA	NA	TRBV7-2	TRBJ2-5	CASRYPGLEETQYF	TGTGCCAGCAGATACCCGGGACTGGAAGAGACCCAGTACTTC
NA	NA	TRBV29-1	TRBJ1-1	CSVVGAGHTEAFF	TGCAGCGTTGTAGGGGCAGGGCACACTGAAGCTTTCTTT
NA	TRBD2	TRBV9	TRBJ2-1	CASSPGLAGGDSSYNEQFF	TGTGCCAGCAGCCCCGGACTAGCGGGGGGCGATAGCTCCTACAATGAGCAGTTCTTC
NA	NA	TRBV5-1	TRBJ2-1	CASSLDRDEQFF	TGCGCCAGCAGCCTTGATCGGGATGAGCAGTTCTTC
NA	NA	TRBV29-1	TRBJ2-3	CSVVSQGHTDTQYF	TGCAGCGTTGTCTCTCAGGGTCACACAGATACGCAGTATTTT
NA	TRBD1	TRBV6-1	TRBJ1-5	CASSEVQGGDQPQHF	TGTGCCAGCAGTGAAGTCCAGGGGGGGGATCAGCCCCAGCATTTT
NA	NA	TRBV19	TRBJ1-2	CASSIGYSLVGYGYTF	TGTGCCAGTAGTATAGGATACAGTTTGGTAGGATATGGCTACACCTTC
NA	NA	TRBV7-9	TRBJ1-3	CASGAGDSSGNTIYF	TGTGCCAGCGGGGCAGGGGACTCCTCTGGAAACACCATATATTTT
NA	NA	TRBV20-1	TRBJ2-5	CSASREETQYF	TGCAGTGCTAGTCGAGAAGAGACCCAGTACTTC
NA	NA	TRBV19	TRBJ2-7	CASSNRERGYEQYF	TGTGCCAGTAGTAACCGGGAAAGAGGCTACGAGCAGTACTTC
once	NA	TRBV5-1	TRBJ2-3	CASRTAGAPEDTQYF	TGCGCCAGCAGAACGGCGGGTGCCCCGGAAGATACGCAGTATTTT
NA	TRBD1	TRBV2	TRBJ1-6	CASKIDRGGSPLHF	TGTGCCAGCAAAATTGACAGGGGGGGTTCACCCCTCCACTTT